Included here is one T cell receptor (beta chain) sequence, with context. Per the germline V gene, CDR1 is SNHLY and CDR2 is FYNNEI. The V gene lost 3 bases and the J gene lost 7 bases, with 9 bases spanning the gap. The CDR3 is 13 amino acids. This sample was taken from a study of blood T cell repertoires in COVID-19. Study-wide background: The origin of the acute and convalescent COVID-19 samples was the United States, Italy and Spain.

Sequencing was performed with immunoSEQ multiplex PCR; in TCRdb, only in-frame clones are kept and a portion is missing. The sample has about 250,000 clones, about 91% seen once. Sequencing was done on a sample of peripheral blood. The receptor comes from a woman in her twenties or thirties with COVID-19, enrolled during active disease. The V and J genes are TRBV2 and TRBJ1-4, with D possibly matching TRBD1 (6 bases). The CDR3 DNA sequence: TGTGCCAGCAGTGAGCAGGGGTCTGAAAAACTGTTTTTT. Its translation is CASSEQGSEKLFF.